A selection of T cell receptor beta chains follows, all from one sample in a study of T-cell reconstitution after alpha-beta-depleted transplantation in children. TCRdb ran MiXCR on the PCR reads and lists one entry per CDR3 protein. Among 140,000 to 150,000 distinct CDR3 sequences listed, around 8.5% were seen once. This specimen consisted of PBMCs, mostly from graft donor cells, obtained 180 days after TCRalphabeta/CD19-depleted stem cell transplant. These receptors were obtained from a female patient aged 2-10 years who had a stem cell transplant for congenital amegakaryocytic thrombocytopenia, so the T cells may come from the graft donor. The CDR3 runs from the conserved cysteine through the conserved F or W. Fields, in order: J gene, D gene, V gene, clone size, CDR3 DNA, CDR3 protein. D genes are given only for firm matches. For some rows the clone size is stated as once, few or many, or as a class when expanded; others skip it.

TRBJ1-1 | NA | TRBV20-1 | many | TGCAGTGCCCCGGACGTACAGAACACTGAAGCTTTCTTT | CSAPDVQNTEAFF
TRBJ2-5 | NA | TRBV12-3/TRBV12-4 | many | TGTGCCAGCAGGCAGGGGACGCAAGAGACCCAGTACTTC | CASRQGTQETQYF
TRBJ2-7 | NA | TRBV12-3/TRBV12-4 | many | TGTGCCAGCAGTTTATTCGGGGCGGGGTCCTACGAGCAGTACTTC | CASSLFGAGSYEQYF
TRBJ1-6 | NA | TRBV7-2 | few | TGTGCCAGCAGCTTAGTGGCAGGCTCCTATAATTCACCCCTCCACTTT | CASSLVAGSYNSPLHF
TRBJ2-2 | NA | TRBV7-3 | NA | TGTGCCAGCAGCAGAGAACACATGGGCCCCAACACCGGGGAGCTGTTTTTT | CASSREHMGPNTGELFF
TRBJ2-7 | NA | TRBV28 | few | TGTGCCAGCAGTCTACATGGGATCGCCTACGAGCAGTACTTC | CASSLHGIAYEQYF
TRBJ2-1 | TRBD1 | TRBV28 | NA | TGTGCCAGCAGTTTAGATTGGGACAGGGACCACAATGAGCAGTTCTTC | CASSLDWDRDHNEQFF
TRBJ2-2 | TRBD1 | TRBV5-1 | many | TGCGCCAGCAGCTTGCGACAGGGGCCAACCGGGGAGCTGTTTTTT | CASSLRQGPTGELFF
TRBJ2-7 | NA | TRBV20-1 | NA | TGCAGTGTGCGGGGCAGCTCCTACGAGCAGTACTTC | CSVRGSSYEQYF
TRBJ1-4 | NA | TRBV20-1 | many | TGCAGTGCTAGAGTCCTAGAGGACGTCACTAGAAATGAAAAACTGTTTTTT | CSARVLEDVTRNEKLFF
TRBJ1-5 | TRBD1 | TRBV19 | many | TGTGCCAGTAGCCCCTATACAGGGGGAATGATTCAGCCCCAGCATTTT | CASSPYTGGMIQPQHF
TRBJ2-7 | NA | TRBV6-2/TRBV6-3 | few | TGTGCCAGCAGAAAAAGGAGTCCCTCTTACCCAACCTCCTACGAGCAGTACTTC | CASRKRSPSYPTSYEQYF
TRBJ2-3 | NA | TRBV28 | few | TGTGCCAGCAGTCATCGGACAAGTACAGATACGCAGTATTTT | CASSHRTSTDTQYF
TRBJ2-2 | NA | TRBV18 | many | TGTGCCAGCTCACCCGTGGACGGAGACGCCGGGGAGCTGTTTTTT | CASSPVDGDAGELFF
TRBJ2-7 | TRBD2 | TRBV28 | many | TGTGCCAGCAGTTCCCCCTTTAGCGGGAGCGGTGCCGAGCAGTACTTC | CASSSPFSGSGAEQYF
TRBJ1-4 | TRBD1 | TRBV4-1 | many | TGCGCCAGCAGCCAAGGACAGGGACCGTCTGAAAAACTGTTTTTT | CASSQGQGPSEKLFF
TRBJ1-3 | NA | TRBV5-1 | many | TGCGCCAGCAGGGCCGGGCATCCGGATGGAAACACCATATATTTT | CASRAGHPDGNTIYF
TRBJ2-5 | NA | TRBV9 | many | TGTGCCAGCAGCGGCGAGGGCTCCCAGGGGACCCAGTACTTC | CASSGEGSQGTQYF
TRBJ1-6 | NA | TRBV24-1 | many | TGTGCCACCCGGAGTCAGGACCCCAATTCACCCCTCCACTTT | CATRSQDPNSPLHF
TRBJ2-1 | TRBD1 | TRBV4-1 | many | TGCGCCAGCAGCCAACACGGACAGGGGGCGAATGAGCAGTTCTTC | CASSQHGQGANEQFF
TRBJ1-2 | NA | TRBV20-1 | NA | TGCAGTGCTAGAGGGGCGGTCTGGGGCTACACCTTC | CSARGAVWGYTF
TRBJ1-1 | NA | TRBV20-1 | many | TGCAGTGCTAACTCTGGAGCTCCCACTGAAGCTTTCTTT | CSANSGAPTEAFF